These 5 T cell receptor beta chains came from one sample sequenced in a study of OX40 agonist ivuxolimab in advanced cancers. Using immunoSEQ multiplex PCR, the repertoire was profiled, and TCRdb retains in-frame clones only, with some absent. The data contain tens of thousands of clones, about 88% of them singletons. The source was CD4+ or CD8+ T cells sorted from blood, collected in a trial of the OX40 agonist ivuxolimab. The receptors derive from an adult with an advanced solid tumor such as melanoma, head and neck, liver or kidney cancer.

The chain recombines TRBV11-2 with TRBJ2-7; D is possibly TRBD1 or TRBD2 (6 bases each). The CDR3 contains 15 residues. Between the trimmed V and J ends, which lost 5 bases and 2 bases, there was a span of 16 bases. In germline, CDR1 is SGHAT, CDR2 FQNNGV. The CDR3 sequence is CASSPWGAGTYEQYF. CDR3 sequence (DNA): TGTGCCAGCAGCCCTTGGGGGGCGGGCACCTACGAGCAGTACTTC.

The V gene is TRBV28, the J gene TRBJ2-3; 7 positions match TRBD2. CDR3 size: 16 residues. V gave up 6 bases and J gave up 6 bases; unmatched junction bases: 15. Germline CDR1 reads MDHEN; CDR2 reads SYDVKM. CDR3 nucleotides: TGTGCCAGCAGGGGCCATATAGCGGGCCCGGCGGATACGCAGTATTTT. Translation: CASRGHIAGPADTQYF.

As to this clone: The CDR3 carries no conserved terminal phenylalanine or tryptophan, so it likely arises from a read error. The rearrangement uses TRBV20-1 and TRBJ1-5; D unresolved. The CDR3 loop spans 10 amino acids. Germline CDR1 reads DFQATT; CDR2 reads SNEGSKA (reference sequence). Trimming pared 6 bases from V and 6 bases from J, leaving 6 bases between. The chain's CDR3 is CSARAQPQHL. The CDR3 coding sequence is TGCAGTGCGAGGGCTCAGCCCCAGCATCTT.

The rearrangement joins TRBV10-2 to TRBJ1-5; D uncertain. The germline V and J ends were trimmed by 3 bases and 4 bases, with 13 bases remaining between them. The CDR3 has 15 amino acids. Per the germline V gene, CDR1 is WSHSY and CDR2 is SAAADI. This CDR3 reads CASSDWGEENQPQHF. The CDR3 DNA is TGCGCCAGCAGTGATTGGGGTGAGGAGAATCAGCCCCAGCATTTT.

The sample holds one count of this clone. CDR3 nucleotide sequence: TGTGCCAGCAGTGACTCAGGCGGGGGGACAGATACGCAGTATTTT. It is translated as CASSDSGGGTDTQYF. The rearrangement joins TRBV6-4 to TRBJ2-3, with 8 positions matching TRBD2. Germline CDR1 MRHNA, CDR2 SNTAGT. The V and J ends lost 0 bases and 3 bases, in that order; junction bases with no gene match: 2. This CDR3 spans 15 amino acids.